This T cell receptor beta chain was documented in a study of blood T cell repertoires in COVID-19. Study in general: Italy, Spain and the United States were the sources of the convalescent and acute COVID-19 samples.

The CDR3 consists of 15 residues. Per the germline V gene, CDR1 is SGDLS and CDR2 is YYNGEE. The V and J ends lost 1 base and 4 bases respectively, with 14 bases between them. Data came from immunoSEQ multiplex PCR; TCRdb stores just in-frame clones and leaves some out. Of over 200,000 clones in the sample, around 89% were seen once. Sequences were obtained from PBMCs or T cells enriched from blood (not recorded which). The TCR originated in a man aged 25 to 40 who had been exposed to COVID-19. This sequence joins TRBV9 and TRBJ2-5; D perhaps matches TRBD1 (5 bases). The CDR3 nucleotides read TGTGCCAGCAGCGTAAGTCAAGGGGCGAGAGAGACCCAGTACTTC. It codes for CASSVSQGARETQYF.